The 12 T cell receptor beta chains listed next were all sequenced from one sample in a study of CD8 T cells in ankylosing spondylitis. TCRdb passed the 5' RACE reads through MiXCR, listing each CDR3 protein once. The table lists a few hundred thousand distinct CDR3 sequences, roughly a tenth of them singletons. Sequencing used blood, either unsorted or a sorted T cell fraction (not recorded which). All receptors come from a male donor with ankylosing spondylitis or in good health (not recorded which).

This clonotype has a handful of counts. CDR3 coding DNA: TGTGCCAGCAGTTACCGCTTTGTCGGGGGACAGATGAACACTGAAGCTTTCTTT. Translation: CASSYRFVGGQMNTEAFF. The chain combines TRBV6-5 with TRBJ1-1; 7 bases line up with TRBD1. The CDR3 is made up of 18 amino acids. Germline V gives CDR1 MNHEY, CDR2 SVGAGI. V shed 2 bases, J shed 0 bases, and the junction held 12 bases outside the gene matches.

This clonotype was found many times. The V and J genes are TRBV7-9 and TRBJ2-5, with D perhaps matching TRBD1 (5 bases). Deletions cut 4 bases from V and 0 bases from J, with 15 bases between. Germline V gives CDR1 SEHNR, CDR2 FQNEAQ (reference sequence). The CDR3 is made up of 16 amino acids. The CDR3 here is CASSSGITSYQETQYF. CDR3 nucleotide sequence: TGTGCCAGCAGCTCAGGGATCACAAGCTACCAAGAGACCCAGTACTTC.

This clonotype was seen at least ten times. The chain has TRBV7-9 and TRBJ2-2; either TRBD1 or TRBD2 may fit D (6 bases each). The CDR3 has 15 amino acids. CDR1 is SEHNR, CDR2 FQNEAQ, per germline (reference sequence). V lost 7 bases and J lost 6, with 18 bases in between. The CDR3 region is CASTSGARDAGELFF. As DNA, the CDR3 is TGTGCCAGCACCTCGGGGGCGAGGGATGCCGGGGAGCTGTTTTTT.

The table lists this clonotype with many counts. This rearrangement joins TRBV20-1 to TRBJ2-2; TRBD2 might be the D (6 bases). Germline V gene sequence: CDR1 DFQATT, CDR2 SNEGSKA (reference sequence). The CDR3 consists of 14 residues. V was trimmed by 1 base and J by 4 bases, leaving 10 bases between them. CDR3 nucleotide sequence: TGCAGTGCTAGAGTGCGGGAACTCACCGGGGAGCTGTTTTTT. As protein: CSARVRELTGELFF.

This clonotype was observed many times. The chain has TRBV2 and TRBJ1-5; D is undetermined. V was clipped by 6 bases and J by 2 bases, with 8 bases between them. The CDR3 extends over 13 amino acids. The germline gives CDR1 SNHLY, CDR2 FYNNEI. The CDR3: CASSVSGNQPQHF. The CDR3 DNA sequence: TGTGCCAGCAGCGTTTCGGGCAATCAGCCCCAGCATTTT.

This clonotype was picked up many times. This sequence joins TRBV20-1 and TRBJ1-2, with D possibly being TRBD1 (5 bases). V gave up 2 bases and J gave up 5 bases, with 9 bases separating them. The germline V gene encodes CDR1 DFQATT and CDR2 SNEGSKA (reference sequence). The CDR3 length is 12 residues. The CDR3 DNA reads TGCAGTGCTAGACCGACAGAATATGGCTACACCTTC. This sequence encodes CSARPTEYGYTF.

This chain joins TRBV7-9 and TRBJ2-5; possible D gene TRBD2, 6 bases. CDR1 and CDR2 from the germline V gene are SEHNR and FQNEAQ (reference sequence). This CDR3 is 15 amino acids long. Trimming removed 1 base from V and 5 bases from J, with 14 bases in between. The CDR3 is CASSLGRGGPETQYF. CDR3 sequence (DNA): TGTGCCAGCAGCTTAGGACGTGGAGGGCCCGAGACCCAGTACTTC.

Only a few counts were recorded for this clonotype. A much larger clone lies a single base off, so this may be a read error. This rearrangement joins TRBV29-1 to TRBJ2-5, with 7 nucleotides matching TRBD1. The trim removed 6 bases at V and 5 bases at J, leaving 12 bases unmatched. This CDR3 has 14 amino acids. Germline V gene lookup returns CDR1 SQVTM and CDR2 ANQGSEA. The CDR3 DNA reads TGCAGCGTGAGGGCCAGGGGGAGTTTGGAGACCCAGTACTTC. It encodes CSVRARGSLETQYF.

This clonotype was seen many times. Here the CDR3 DNA reads TGTGCCAGCAGCTTAATAACCCCTTCCTCTTACGATGAGCAGTTCTTC. Protein: CASSLITPSSYDEQFF. The rearrangement uses TRBV7-3 and TRBJ2-1; D uncertain. CDR1 SGHTA and CDR2 FQGTGA come from the germline V gene. The CDR3 is 16 residues long. V lost 1 base to trimming and J lost 8 bases, with 18 bases between them.

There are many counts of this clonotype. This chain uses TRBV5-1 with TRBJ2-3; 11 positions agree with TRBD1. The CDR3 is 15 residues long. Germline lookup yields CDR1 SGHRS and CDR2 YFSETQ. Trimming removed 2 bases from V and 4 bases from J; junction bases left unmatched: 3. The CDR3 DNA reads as TGCGCCAGCAGCTTCGGACAGGGGGCGGCAGATACGCAGTATTTT. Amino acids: CASSFGQGAADTQYF.

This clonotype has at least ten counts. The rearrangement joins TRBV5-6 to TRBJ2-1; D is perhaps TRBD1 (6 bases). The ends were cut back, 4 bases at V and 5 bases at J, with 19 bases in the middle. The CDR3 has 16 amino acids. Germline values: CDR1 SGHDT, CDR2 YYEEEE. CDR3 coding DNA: TGTGCCAGCAGCACCTCGTACACCTACAGGGACAATGAGCAGTTCTTC. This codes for CASSTSYTYRDNEQFF.

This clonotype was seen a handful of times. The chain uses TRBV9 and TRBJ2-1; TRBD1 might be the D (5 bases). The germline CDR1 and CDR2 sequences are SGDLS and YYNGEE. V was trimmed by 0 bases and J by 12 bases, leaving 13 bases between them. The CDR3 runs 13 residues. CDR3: CASSVEPQAGQFF. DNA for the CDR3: TGTGCCAGCAGCGTAGAGCCACAGGCTGGGCAGTTCTTC.